This TCR beta chain was captured in a study of control samples from healthy donors and cancer patients. The CDR3 runs to 15 residues. Trimming pared 1 base from V and 4 bases from J, leaving 12 bases between. From germline, CDR1 is SGHKS and CDR2 YYEKEE (reference sequence). Produced via immunoSEQ multiplex PCR; TCRdb's table is partial and in-frame only. The profile shows 95,000 to 150,000 clones, more than 70% of them singletons. Sequenced sample: blood. This sequence joins TRBV5-5 and TRBJ1-5; D ambiguous. This receptor was identified in a man aged 50 or older in good health. CDR3 in DNA: TGTGCCAGCAGCTTGAGTTTGGCCGAAAATCAGCCCCAGCATTTT. Protein sequence: CASSLSLAENQPQHF.